Sequencing of this TCR beta chain was carried out in a study of T cell repertoires in cytomegalovirus infection. Background on the study: A matching HLA type, together with CMV infection, was signaled by public TCR beta signatures.

CDR3 length: 15 residues. Germline V lookup: CDR1 SGHNT, CDR2 YYREEE (reference sequence). Trimming at V came to 5 bases and at J to 9 bases, leaving 13 bases not matched to a gene. Study-wide results and limits: Carriers of CMV and the relevant HLA type were discriminated by public TCR beta frequency.

MiXCR was run by TCRdb on the reads, yielding one entry per CDR3 protein. Of a few hundred thousand distinct CDR3 sequences in the sample, roughly 43% were seen once. With respect to this clonotype: Its antigen remains unknown.

The sequence came from a human donor in good health (CMV status not recorded). Some clones in this sample may be carry-over from other donors' samples. V is TRBV5-4 and J is TRBJ2-1; the match to TRBD2 covers 8 bases. The source was cultured PBMCs, collected from culture after CMV antigen stimulation. In DNA form, the CDR3 reads TGTGCCAGCAGTCGAACCGGGACTAGTGAGAGTGAGCAGTTCTTC. Protein: CASSRTGTSESEQFF. The entire variable domain, with the rest obtained from reference TRBV5-4 and TRBJ2-1, is as follows: ETGVTQSPTHLIKTRGQQVTLRCSSQSGHNTVSWYQQALGQGPQFIFQYYREEENGRGNFPPRFSGLQFPNYSSELNVNALELDDSALYLCASSRTGTSESEQFFGPGTRLTVL.